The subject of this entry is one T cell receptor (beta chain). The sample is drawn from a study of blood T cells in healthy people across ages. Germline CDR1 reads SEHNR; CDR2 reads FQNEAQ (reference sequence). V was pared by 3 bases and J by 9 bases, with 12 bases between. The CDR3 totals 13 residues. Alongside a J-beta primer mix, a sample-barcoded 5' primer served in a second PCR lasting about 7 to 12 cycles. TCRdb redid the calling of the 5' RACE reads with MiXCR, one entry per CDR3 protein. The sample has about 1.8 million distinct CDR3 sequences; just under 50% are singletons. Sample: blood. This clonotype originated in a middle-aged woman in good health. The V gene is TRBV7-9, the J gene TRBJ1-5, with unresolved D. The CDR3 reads CASSLDPGPPQHF. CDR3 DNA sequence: TGTGCCAGCAGCTTGGACCCGGGTCCGCCCCAGCATTTT.